The entry below describes one T cell receptor (beta chain). Patients from Seattle were sampled longitudinally, starting during active infection. Per the study methods: Nucleated cell number was recorded as an estimate derived from reference gene primer amplification. The assay was immunoSEQ multiplex PCR, and TCRdb's table has in-frame clones only and misses some. V and J calls and clone size are as listed in that table; D and trimming were resolved from the DNA. The sample has hundreds of thousands of clones; about nine tenths are singletons. The data derive from a study of blood T cell repertoires in COVID-19. Study in general: The United States, Italy and Spain were the sources of the acute and convalescent COVID-19 samples. Nucleic acid was either cDNA or gDNA, and it came from T cells, B-cell-depleted T cells, or PBMCs.

The CDR3 covers 15 residues. V dropped 7 bases and J dropped 4 bases, with 19 bases sitting between them. Germline lookup yields CDR1 LNHDA and CDR2 SQIVND (reference sequence). The receptor comes from a woman aged 50 to 60 with COVID-19, enrolled during active disease. The sample was peripheral blood. This chain uses TRBV19 with TRBJ1-2, with a possible D match to TRBD1 (6 bases). CDR3 residues: CASTLTMGASYGYTF. DNA for the CDR3: TGTGCCAGTACCCTTACCATGGGGGCCTCCTATGGCTACACCTTC. Filled out from reference TRBV19 and TRBJ1-2, the complete variable domain reads DGGITQSPKYLFRKEGQNVTLSCEQNLNHDAMYWYRQDPGQGLRLIYYSQIVNDFQKGDIAEGYSVSREKKESFPLTVTSAQKNPTAFYLCASTLTMGASYGYTFGSGTRLTVV.